By sample share, the clone carrying this TCR beta chain is medium-sized. Its antigen is as yet unknown. V was pared by 5 bases and J by 6 bases, with 20 bases of the junction left unmatched. From germline, CDR1 is SGHTA and CDR2 FQGNSA. The CDR3 loop spans 18 amino acids. This entry comes from a study of T cell repertoires in cytomegalovirus infection. Study-level information: It was the public TCR beta signatures that indicated both CMV infection and matching HLA type. General study points: Clonotype analysis showed dominance of the ex vivo response by HLA-C-restricted CMV-specific TCR beta clonotypes. Of the TCR beta families, the public ones yielded a cumulative frequency that identified carriers of CMV plus the relevant HLA.

TCRdb used MiXCR to reprocess the reads, holding one entry per CDR3 protein. The sample has over 85,000 distinct CDR3 sequences; 16% are singletons. V gene TRBV7-2 combines with J gene TRBJ2-3; TRBD1 agrees at 7 bases. Input material: PBMCs. The TCR was taken from a human donor in good health (CMV status not recorded). Some clones in this sample may be carry-over from other donors' samples. The CDR3 coding sequence is TGTGCCAGCAGCCGACATCCAGGGGGACCACCCTCTGGGGATACGCAGTATTTT. This encodes CASSRHPGGPPSGDTQYF.